One T cell receptor (beta chain) is described in this entry. Its antigen is unidentified. Germline CDR1 SGHRS, CDR2 YFSETQ. CDR3 length: 14 residues. Trimming pared 0 bases from V and 4 bases from J, leaving 11 bases between. The sample originates from a study of T cell responses to AZD1222 COVID-19 vaccine. Broader study findings: Baseline serology detected seropositivity in only five to seven AZD1222 recipients. In all cases, repertoires were sampled only after the peak T cell response. Nearly half of unique spike-specific TCRs reportedly avoided B.1.351 and B.1.1.7 mutated regions. Possibly, clonal diversity was underestimated; donors were largely white British and included more females.

Profiling relied on immunoSEQ multiplex PCR, and the TCRdb table lists in-frame clones only, not all of them. The data contain 120,000 to 150,000 clones, roughly 89% of them singletons. Sequenced here: peripheral blood, sampled on day 0 of AZD1222 vaccination. This sequence originates from an adult in good health. V usage is TRBV5-1 and J usage is TRBJ2-7; D is perhaps TRBD1 (6 bases). The CDR3 bases are TGCGCCAGCAGCTTGGCGCAGGGGCCTTACGAGCAGTACTTC. It specifies CASSLAQGPYEQYF.